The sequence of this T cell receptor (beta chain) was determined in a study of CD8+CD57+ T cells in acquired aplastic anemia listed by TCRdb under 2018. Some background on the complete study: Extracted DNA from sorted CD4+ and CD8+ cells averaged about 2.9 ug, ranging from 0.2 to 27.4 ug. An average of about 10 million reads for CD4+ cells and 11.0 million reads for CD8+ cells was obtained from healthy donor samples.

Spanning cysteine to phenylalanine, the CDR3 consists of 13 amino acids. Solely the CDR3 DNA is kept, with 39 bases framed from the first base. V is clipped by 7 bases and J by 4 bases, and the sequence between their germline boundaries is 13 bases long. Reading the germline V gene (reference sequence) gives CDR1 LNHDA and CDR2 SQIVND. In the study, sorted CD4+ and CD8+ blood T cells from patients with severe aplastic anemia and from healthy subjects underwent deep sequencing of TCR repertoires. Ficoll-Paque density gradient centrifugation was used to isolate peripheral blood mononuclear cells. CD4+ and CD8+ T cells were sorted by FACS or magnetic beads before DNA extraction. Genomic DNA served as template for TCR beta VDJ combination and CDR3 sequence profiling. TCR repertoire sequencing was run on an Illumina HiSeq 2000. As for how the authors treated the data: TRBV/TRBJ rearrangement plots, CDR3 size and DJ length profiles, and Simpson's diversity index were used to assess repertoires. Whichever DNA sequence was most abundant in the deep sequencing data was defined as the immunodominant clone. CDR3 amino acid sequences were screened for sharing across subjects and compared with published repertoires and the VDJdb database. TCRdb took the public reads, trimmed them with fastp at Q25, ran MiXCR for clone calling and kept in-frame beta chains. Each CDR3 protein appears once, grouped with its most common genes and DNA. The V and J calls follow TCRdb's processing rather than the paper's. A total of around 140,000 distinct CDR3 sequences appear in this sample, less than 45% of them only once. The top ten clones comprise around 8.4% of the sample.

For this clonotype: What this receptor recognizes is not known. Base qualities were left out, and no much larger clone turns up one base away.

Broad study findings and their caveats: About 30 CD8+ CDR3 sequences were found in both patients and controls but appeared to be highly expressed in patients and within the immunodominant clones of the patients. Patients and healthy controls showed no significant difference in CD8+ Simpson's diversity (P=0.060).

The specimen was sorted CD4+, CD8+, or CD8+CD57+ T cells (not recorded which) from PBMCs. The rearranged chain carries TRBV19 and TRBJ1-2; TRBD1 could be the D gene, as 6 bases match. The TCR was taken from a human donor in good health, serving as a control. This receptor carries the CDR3 CASTVTGAYGYTF. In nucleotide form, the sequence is TGTGCCAGTACAGTGACAGGTGCCTATGGCTACACCTTC. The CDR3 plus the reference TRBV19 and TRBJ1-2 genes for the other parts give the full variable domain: DGGITQSPKYLFRKEGQNVTLSCEQNLNHDAMYWYRQDPGQGLRLIYYSQIVNDFQKGDIAEGYSVSREKKESFPLTVTSAQKNPTAFYLCASTVTGAYGYTFGSGTRLTVV.